This T cell receptor beta chain was sequenced in a study of control samples from healthy donors and cancer patients. Germline V lookup: CDR1 MDHEN, CDR2 SYDVKM. The CDR3 has 16 residues. Trimming took 0 bases from V and 5 from J; bases not matched to a gene: 9. Measured with immunoSEQ multiplex PCR; TCRdb has only the in-frame clones, and not every one. This table holds 82,000 or so clones, roughly 94% found once. Sample: blood. The V gene is TRBV28, the J gene TRBJ2-7, with 8 bases identical to TRBD2. The TCR comes from a woman under 30 in good health. For the CDR3, the DNA is TGTGCCAGCAGTTTATGGTCTAACGGGAGGGCCCACGAGCAGTACTTC. It encodes CASSLWSNGRAHEQYF.